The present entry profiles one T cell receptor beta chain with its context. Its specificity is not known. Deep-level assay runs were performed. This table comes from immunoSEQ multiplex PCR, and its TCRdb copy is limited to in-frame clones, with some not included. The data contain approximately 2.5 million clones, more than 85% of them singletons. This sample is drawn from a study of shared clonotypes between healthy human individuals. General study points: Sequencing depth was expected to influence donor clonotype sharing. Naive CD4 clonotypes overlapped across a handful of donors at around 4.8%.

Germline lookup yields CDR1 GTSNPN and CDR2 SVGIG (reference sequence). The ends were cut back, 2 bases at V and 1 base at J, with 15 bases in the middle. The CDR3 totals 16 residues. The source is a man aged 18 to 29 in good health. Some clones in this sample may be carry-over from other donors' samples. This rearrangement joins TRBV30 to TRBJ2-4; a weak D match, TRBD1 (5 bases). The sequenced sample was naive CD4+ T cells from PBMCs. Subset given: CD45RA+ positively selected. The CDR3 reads CAWSPLDSRAKNIQYF. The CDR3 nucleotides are TGTGCCTGGAGTCCGCTAGACAGTAGGGCCAAAAACATTCAGTACTTC.